This TCR beta chain was retrieved from a study of PD-L1 blockade in urothelial cancer. Germline values: CDR1 WNHNN, CDR2 SYGVQD (reference sequence). Trimming took off 8 bases at V and 3 bases at J, with 13 bases between the two ends. The CDR3 spans 13 residues. Assay: immunoSEQ multiplex PCR; the TCRdb copy retains only in-frame clones and omits some. This sample yields about 26,000 clones, of which 70% to 90% are seen a single time; roughly 30% belongs to the top ten. Specimen: PBMCs, collected around atezolizumab (anti-PD-L1) treatment. The V call is TRBV10-1, the J call TRBJ1-1; maybe TRBD1 (5 bases). The receptor's source is a man in his sixties with urothelial cancer. Here the CDR3 reads CASGGASDTEAFF. For the CDR3, the DNA is TGCGCCAGCGGTGGGGCATCGGACACTGAAGCTTTCTTT.